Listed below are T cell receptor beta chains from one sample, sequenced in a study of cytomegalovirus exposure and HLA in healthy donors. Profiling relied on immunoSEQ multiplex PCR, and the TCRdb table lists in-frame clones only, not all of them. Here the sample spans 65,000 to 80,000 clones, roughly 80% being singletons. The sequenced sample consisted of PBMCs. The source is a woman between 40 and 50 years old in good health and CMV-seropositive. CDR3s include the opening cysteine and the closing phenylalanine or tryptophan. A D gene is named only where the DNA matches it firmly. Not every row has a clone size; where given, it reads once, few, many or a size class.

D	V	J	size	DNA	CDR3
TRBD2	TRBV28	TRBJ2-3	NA	TGTGCCAGCGGAACAATGCGGACTAGCGGGATTAGCACAGATACGCAGTATTTT	CASGTMRTSGISTDTQYF
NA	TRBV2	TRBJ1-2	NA	TGTGCCACCAGGACAGAAGACTATGGCTACACCTTC	CATRTEDYGYTF
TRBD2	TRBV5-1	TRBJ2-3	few	TGCGCCAGCAGCCCCGGACTAGCGGGAGGTCGCACAGATACGCAGTATTTT	CASSPGLAGGRTDTQYF
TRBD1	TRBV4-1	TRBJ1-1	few	TGCGCCAGCAGCCAAGAGGGACAGGGGGCTATCATGAACACTGAAGCTTTCTTT	CASSQEGQGAIMNTEAFF
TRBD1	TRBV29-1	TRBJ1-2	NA	TGCAGCGTTGTCGGGACAGGGACCTATGGCTACACCTTC	CSVVGTGTYGYTF
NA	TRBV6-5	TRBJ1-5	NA	TGTGCCAGCAGTTACCGACAGACTAGCAATCAGCCCCAGCATTTT	CASSYRQTSNQPQHF
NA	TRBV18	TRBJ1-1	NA	TGTGCCAGCACCTTGAGTGGGAACACTGAAGCTTTCTTT	CASTLSGNTEAFF
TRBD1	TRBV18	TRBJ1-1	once	TGTGCCAGCTCAGCAACAGGGGACACTGAAGCTTTCTTT	CASSATGDTEAFF
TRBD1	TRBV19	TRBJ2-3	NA	TGTGCCAGTAGTACAGGACAGGGGGTAGCAGATACGCAGTATTTT	CASSTGQGVADTQYF
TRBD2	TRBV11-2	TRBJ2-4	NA	TGTGCCAGCAGCCACATCAAGCGGGAGAGGGGGGCCAAAAACATTCAGTACTTC	CASSHIKRERGAKNIQYF
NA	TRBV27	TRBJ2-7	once	TGTGCCAGCAGTCCTCGAGGGGGTTGGGGGTACGAGCAGTACTTC	CASSPRGGWGYEQYF
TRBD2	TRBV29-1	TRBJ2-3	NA	TGCAGCGCCCCTAGCGGGGGGGGAGATACGCAGTATTTT	CSAPSGGGDTQYF
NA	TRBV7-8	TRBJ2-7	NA	TGTGCCAGCAGCTTAGCTGGGGACACCTACGAGCAGTACTTC	CASSLAGDTYEQYF
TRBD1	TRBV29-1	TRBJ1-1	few	TGCAGCGGGGGGACAGCCACTGAAGCTTTCTTT	CSGGTATEAFF
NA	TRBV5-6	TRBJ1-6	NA	TGTGCCAGCAGCTTACCTCGGGATAATTCACCCCTCCACTTT	CASSLPRDNSPLHF
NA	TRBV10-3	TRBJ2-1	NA	TGTGCCATCAGTCGAACTAGTCATGAGCAGTTCTTC	CAISRTSHEQFF
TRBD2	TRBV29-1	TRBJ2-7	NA	TGCAGCGCTTATAGCGGGAGTACTTACGAGCAGTACTTC	CSAYSGSTYEQYF
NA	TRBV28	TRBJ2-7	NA	TGTGCCAGCAGCCCTACCTCCTACGAGCAGTACTTC	CASSPTSYEQYF
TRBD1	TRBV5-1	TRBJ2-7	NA	TGCGCCAGCAGCTTGGCAGGGGGTGCCTACGAGCAGTACTTC	CASSLAGGAYEQYF